This TCR beta chain is from a study of PD-L1 blockade in urothelial cancer listed by TCRdb under 2017. In terms of the full investigation: Every patient began therapy in the mid-2010s and was given atezolizumab 1,200 mg intravenously every 3 weeks. About 90% of the 29 patients were identified as males with urothelial cancer of bladder origin, and a prior smoking history was reported by 18 of 29 patients. Durable clinical benefit was achieved by nine patients but not by the remaining 20. In the same patients who had TCR sequencing, pretreatment tumors also underwent whole exome sequencing and RNA sequencing. Pretreatment blood TCR-seq was available for 30 or so patients, at least one posttreatment blood collection was obtained for around 24 patients, and tumor TCR-seq was available for around 24 patients. The study, an exploratory multi-omic analysis, examined somatic, immune and clinical correlates of response to PD-L1 blockade with atezolizumab in urothelial cancer. Blood samples gave median yields of about 150,000 T cells and tens of thousands of unique TCRs, along with a median clonality of about 0.084. Blood samples were analyzed 3 weeks after the start of treatment (second dose) and 6 weeks after the start of treatment. Patients had an ECOG performance status of 0 or 1 and had received between 0 and 3 prior chemotherapy regimens. Durable clinical benefit was defined as progression-free survival longer than 6 months, and TCR features were also tested against progression-free and overall survival. Pretreatment tumor samples and matched peripheral blood, collected serially before and after atezolizumab treatment, underwent TCR sequencing. Study-wide conclusions, independent of this receptor: Small sample size (n of about 30) and many exploratory analyses mean the results are intended to be hypothesis-generating. A pretreatment peripheral blood TCR clonality below the median was linked to improved progression-free and overall survival. Greater expansion of tumor-associated TCR clones in peripheral blood 3 weeks after the start of treatment was observed in patients with durable benefit (n ≈ 24, p = 0.022).

The time point tag for this specimen amounts to: peripheral blood 6 weeks after treatment start. The cohort comprised 25 to 35 patients with locally advanced or metastatic urothelial carcinoma treated at Memorial Sloan Kettering on a trial protocol. Peripheral blood mononuclear cells were collected pretreatment and during treatment, with between 1 and 8 total time points per patient. The Qiagen DNeasy Blood extraction kit was used to purify genomic DNA from total PBMCs and tumor samples. PBMCs were collected pretreatment and during treatment and were isolated and stored as previously described. Synthetic TCR analog templates were spiked into each PCR so that absolute template abundance could be estimated from read counts. The immunoSEQ assay was used to amplify TCRbeta CDR3 regions from genomic DNA with bias-controlled V and J gene primers. Sequencing of rearranged TCRbeta segments was performed at approximately 20X coverage. As for how the authors treated the data: Clustering was used to correct sequencing errors, and CDR3s were annotated against IMGT so that V, D and J genes could be assigned. Downstream analyses used only productive TCRbeta rearrangements, leaving out any out-of-frame or stop-codon sequences. To compute clonality, Shannon entropy was normalized by the log of the number of unique productive sequences and then subtracted from one. Clones differing between time points or between blood and tumor were identified using Fisher's exact test with Benjamini-Hochberg correction, with an adjusted p below 0.01 applied as the threshold. Not all clones reach the TCRdb copy of this immuneACCESS table, which keeps in-frame sequences only. Checked studies attribute under half of the gap to unresolved V genes and leave the rest unexplained. Clonal size and the V and J genes are those of that table, whereas D and trimming came from the DNA. Present in this sample are 45,000 to 60,000 clones, more than 70% of which were seen just once. The ten largest clonotypes hold around 2.5% of the sample.

The CDR3, from cysteine to phenylalanine, totals 15 residues. The only DNA kept is the CDR3, 45 bases in frame from the first base. From the germline V gene, CDR1 is MGHRA and CDR2 is YSYEKL. V sheds 1 base and J sheds 3 bases, leaving 12 bases between their ends. For this clone: This receptor's antigen is unknown. Per-base quality was not reported, and no clone a single base away is much larger than it.

The sequence links TRBV4-1 to TRBJ2-5; no confident D gene assignment can be made. Sequenced material: PBMCs, taken around atezolizumab (anti-PD-L1) treatment. This sequence was found in a man between 60 and 75 years old with urothelial cancer. The nucleotide sequence reads as follows: TGCGCCAGCAGCCAAGTGGTCGACTCCAAAGAGACCCAGTACTTC. Translated, this is CASSQVVDSKETQYF.